Presented here are 5 T cell receptor beta chains from one specimen sequenced in a study of spatial heterogeneity in lung cancer. Time point indicated: sample taken at primary tumor resection. TCRdb analysed the 5' RACE reads with MiXCR anew, one entry per CDR3 protein. The sample has almost 7,500 distinct CDR3 sequences, around 10% seen once. Study-wide results and limits: Tumor mutation counts were tracked by expanded intratumoral alpha and beta TCR counts.

The antigens these receptors bind are not known. The specimen comprised lung tumor tissue, sampled at surgery. The receptors here all came from a female donor with early-stage non-small cell lung cancer.

V gene TRBV12-3 or TRBV12-4 combines with J gene TRBJ1-2; D unresolved. V lost 0 bases and J lost 1, with 21 bases in between. The CDR3 covers 19 residues. As DNA, the CDR3 is TGTGCCAGCAGTTTAGCCGGAGGCGGCACAAGACTTTTTAACTATGGCTACACCTTC. The encoded protein is CASSLAGGGTRLFNYGYTF.

This sequence joins TRBV20-1 and TRBJ2-7; tentatively, D is TRBD1 (5 bases). Germline CDR1 DFQATT, CDR2 SNEGSKA (reference sequence). Trimming took off 5 bases at V and 1 base at J, with 18 bases between the two ends. The CDR3 loop spans 15 amino acids. CDR3 in DNA: TGCAGTGCTTCCCCAGGGTTCGCGCTTTCCTACGAGCAGTACTTC. This encodes CSASPGFALSYEQYF.

This clonotype has only a few counts. The chain recombines TRBV28 with TRBJ1-1; D is undetermined. CDR3 length: 15 residues. Germline CDR1 MDHEN, CDR2 SYDVKM. Deletions cut 5 bases from V and 1 base from J, with 14 bases between. CDR3 bases: TGTGCCAGCAGTCCGATTCATGTAGGGAACACTGAAGCTTTCTTT. Translated, it gives CASSPIHVGNTEAFF.

In its sample, this clonotype was seen a few times. The rearrangement uses TRBV28 and TRBJ2-7; no definite D call. Germline CDR1 is MDHEN and CDR2 is SYDVKM. V lost 1 base to trimming and J lost 6 bases, with 13 bases between them. The CDR3 spans 14 residues. In DNA form, the CDR3 reads TGTGCCAGCAGTTTATATAAAAATTGGAGCGAGCAGTACTTC. It yields the protein CASSLYKNWSEQYF. The whole variable domain, filled in from reference TRBV28 and TRBJ2-7, reads DVKVTQSSRYLVKRTGEKVFLECVQDMDHENMFWYRQDPGLGLRLIYFSYDVKMKEKGDIPEGYSVSREKKERFSLILESASTNQTSMYLCASSLYKNWSEQYFGPGTRLTVT.

The rearrangement links TRBV12-3 or TRBV12-4 to TRBJ2-7; the match to TRBD1 covers 8 bases. V was pared by 7 bases and J by 6 bases, with 8 bases of the junction left unmatched. The CDR3 covers 13 residues. The CDR3 sequence: CASKLGQGVEQYF. In DNA form, the CDR3 reads TGTGCCAGCAAACTAGGACAGGGTGTCGAGCAGTACTTC.